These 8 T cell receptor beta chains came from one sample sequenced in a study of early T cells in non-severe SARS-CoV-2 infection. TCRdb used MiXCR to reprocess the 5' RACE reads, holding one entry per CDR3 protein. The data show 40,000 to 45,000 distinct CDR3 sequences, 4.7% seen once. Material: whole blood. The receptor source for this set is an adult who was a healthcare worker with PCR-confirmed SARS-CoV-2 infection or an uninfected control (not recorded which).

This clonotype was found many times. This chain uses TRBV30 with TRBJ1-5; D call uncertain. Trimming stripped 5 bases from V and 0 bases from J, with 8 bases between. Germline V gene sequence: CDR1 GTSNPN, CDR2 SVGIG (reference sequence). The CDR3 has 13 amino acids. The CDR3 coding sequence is TGTGCCTGGTCGGTGGATAGCAATCAGCCCCAGCATTTT. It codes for CAWSVDSNQPQHF.

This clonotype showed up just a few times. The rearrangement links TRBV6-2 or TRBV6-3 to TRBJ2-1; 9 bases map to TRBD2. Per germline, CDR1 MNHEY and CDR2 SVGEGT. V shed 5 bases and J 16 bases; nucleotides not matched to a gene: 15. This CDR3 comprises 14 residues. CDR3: CASSTPVSGSRNFF. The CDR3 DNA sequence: TGTGCCAGCAGTACACCCGTTAGCGGGAGTCGCAATTTCTTC.

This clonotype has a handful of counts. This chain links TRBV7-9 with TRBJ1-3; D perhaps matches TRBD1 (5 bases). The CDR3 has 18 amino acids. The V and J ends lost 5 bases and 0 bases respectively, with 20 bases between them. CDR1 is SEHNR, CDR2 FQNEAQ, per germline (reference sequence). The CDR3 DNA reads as TGTGCCAGCAGCGATCTCCTTGGGGGACGTCGCTCTGGAAACACCATATATTTT. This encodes CASSDLLGGRRSGNTIYF. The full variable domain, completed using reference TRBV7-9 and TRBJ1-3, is DTGVSQNPRHKITKRGQNVTFRCDPISEHNRLYWYRQTLGQGPEFLTYFQNEAQLEKSRLLSDRFSAERPKGSFSTLEIQRTEQGDSAMYLCASSDLLGGRRSGNTIYFGEGSWLTVV.

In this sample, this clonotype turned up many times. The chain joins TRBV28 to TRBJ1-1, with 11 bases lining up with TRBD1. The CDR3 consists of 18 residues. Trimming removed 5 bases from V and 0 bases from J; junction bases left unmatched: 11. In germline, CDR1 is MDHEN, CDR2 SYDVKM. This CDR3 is CASSPLGGTGGMNTEAFF. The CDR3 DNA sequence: TGTGCCAGCAGTCCCCTCGGGGGGACAGGGGGGATGAACACTGAAGCTTTCTTT.

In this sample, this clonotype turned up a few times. CDR3 protein: CASSRGGKGETQYF. The CDR3 coding sequence is TGTGCCAGTAGCCGGGGAGGGAAAGGAGAGACCCAGTACTTC. The V call is TRBV19, the J call TRBJ2-5; 7 bases line up with TRBD2. Germline CDR1 is LNHDA and CDR2 is SQIVND (reference sequence). The length of the CDR3 is 14 residues. V lost 6 bases, J lost 4 bases, and 8 bases stayed unmatched.

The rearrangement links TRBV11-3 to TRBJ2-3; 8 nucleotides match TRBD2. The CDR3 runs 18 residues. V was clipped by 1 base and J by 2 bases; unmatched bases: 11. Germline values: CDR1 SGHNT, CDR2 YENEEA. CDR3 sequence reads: CASSLVAFGGGNTDTQYF. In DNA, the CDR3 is TGTGCCAGCAGCTTAGTGGCATTCGGGGGGGGAAACACAGATACGCAGTATTTT.

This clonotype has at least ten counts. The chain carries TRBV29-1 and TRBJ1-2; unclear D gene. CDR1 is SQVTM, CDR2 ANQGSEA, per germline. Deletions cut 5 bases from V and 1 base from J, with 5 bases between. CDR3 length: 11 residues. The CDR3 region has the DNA TGCAGCGTTTCCGGTAACTATGGCTACACCTTC. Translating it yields CSVSGNYGYTF.

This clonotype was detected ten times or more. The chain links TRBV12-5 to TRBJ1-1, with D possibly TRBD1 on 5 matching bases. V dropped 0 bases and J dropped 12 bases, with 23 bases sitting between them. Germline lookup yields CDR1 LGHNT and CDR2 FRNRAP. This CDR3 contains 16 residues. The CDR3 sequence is CASGLVHGREGITTFF. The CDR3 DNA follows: TGTGCTAGTGGTTTGGTACACGGCAGGGAAGGTATTACAACTTTCTTT.